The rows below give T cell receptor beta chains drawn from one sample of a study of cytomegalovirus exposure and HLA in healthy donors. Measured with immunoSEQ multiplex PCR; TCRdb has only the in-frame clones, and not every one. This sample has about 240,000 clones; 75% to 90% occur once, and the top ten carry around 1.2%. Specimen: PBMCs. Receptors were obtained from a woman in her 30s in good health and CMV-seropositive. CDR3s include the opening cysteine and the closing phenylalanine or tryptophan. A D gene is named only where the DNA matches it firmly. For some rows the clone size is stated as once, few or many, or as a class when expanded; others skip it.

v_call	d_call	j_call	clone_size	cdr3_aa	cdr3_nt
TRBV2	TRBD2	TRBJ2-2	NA	CAGQAGVLTGELFF	TGTGCCGGGCAAGCGGGAGTTCTCACCGGGGAGCTGTTTTTT
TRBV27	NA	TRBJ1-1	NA	CASTGGTEAFF	TGTGCCAGCACCGGTGGCACTGAAGCTTTCTTT
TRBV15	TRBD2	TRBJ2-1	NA	CATSRDRARTSESEQFF	TGTGCCACCAGCAGAGATCGTGCGAGGACTAGCGAGTCTGAGCAGTTCTTC
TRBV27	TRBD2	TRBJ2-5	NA	CASSSWGGTKETQYF	TGTGCCAGCAGTTCCTGGGGGGGGACGAAAGAGACCCAGTACTTC
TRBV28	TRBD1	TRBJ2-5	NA	CASSFNDRVETQYF	TGTGCCAGCAGTTTTAACGACAGGGTAGAGACCCAGTACTTC
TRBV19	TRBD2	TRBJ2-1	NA	CASKEREGLSSYNEQFF	TGTGCCAGTAAGGAGCGGGAGGGTTTGAGCTCCTACAATGAGCAGTTCTTC
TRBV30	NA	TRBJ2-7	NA	CAWSVRGGRGGEQYF	TGTGCCTGGAGTGTCCGAGGTGGCAGGGGCGGGGAGCAGTACTTC
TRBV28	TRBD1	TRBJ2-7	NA	CASTTPGGFNEQYF	TGTGCCAGTACTACCCCAGGGGGCTTCAACGAGCAGTACTTC
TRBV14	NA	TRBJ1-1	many	CASSLGQPEAFF	TGTGCCAGCAGCCTAGGACAACCTGAAGCTTTCTTT
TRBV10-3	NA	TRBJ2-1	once	CAIMEGGEQFF	TGTGCCATCATGGAGGGTGGTGAGCAGTTCTTC
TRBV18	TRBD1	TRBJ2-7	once	CASSTGTGDYEQYF	TGTGCCAGCTCCACCGGGACAGGGGATTACGAGCAGTACTTC
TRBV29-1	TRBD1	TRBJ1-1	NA	CSVERTGDENTEAFF	TGCAGCGTTGAAAGAACAGGGGACGAGAACACTGAAGCTTTCTTT
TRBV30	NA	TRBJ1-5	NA	CAWATGGYSNQPQHF	TGTGCCTGGGCTACGGGAGGCTATAGCAATCAGCCCCAGCATTTT
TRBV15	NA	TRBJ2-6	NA	CATSRDPAGANVLTF	TGTGCCACCAGCAGAGATCCTGCTGGGGCCAACGTCCTGACTTTC
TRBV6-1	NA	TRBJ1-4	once	CASSEQPGGEKLFF	TGTGCCAGCAGTGAACAGCCCGGGGGTGAAAAACTGTTTTTT
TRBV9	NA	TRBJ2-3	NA	CASSSLPSEFRFDTQYF	TGTGCCAGCAGCTCTTTACCCTCCGAGTTTCGATTCGATACGCAGTATTTT